The clone carrying this T cell receptor (beta chain) was seen more than once but under ten times. The CDR3 consists of 17 residues. The germline V and J ends were trimmed by 0 bases and 7 bases, with 22 bases remaining between them. Germline CDR1 reads MGHRA; CDR2 reads YSYEKL. These data belong to a study of monozygotic twins with cystic fibrosis. Data came from immunoSEQ multiplex PCR; TCRdb stores just in-frame clones and leaves some out. The sample lists about 30,000 clones; approximately 80% were seen once. The chain carries TRBV4-1 and TRBJ2-7; D possibly corresponds to TRBD1 (6 bases). The sample comprised blood. This clonotype originated in a girl aged 2 to 9 with cystic fibrosis. The CDR3 loop reads CASSQDMSDSPFDEQYF. CDR3 coding DNA: TGCGCCAGCAGCCAAGATATGTCGGACAGCCCTTTTGATGAGCAGTACTTC.